This T cell receptor (beta chain) was recorded in a study of blood T cell repertoires in COVID-19. For the study at large: Collection of acute and convalescent COVID-19 samples took place in the United States, Italy and Spain. PBMCs, B-cell-depleted T cells, or T cells provided the cDNA or gDNA that made up the material.

Methods used by the authors: Amplification of reference gene primers was used by the study to estimate nucleated cell counts. Assay: immunoSEQ multiplex PCR; the TCRdb copy retains only in-frame clones and omits some. That table supplies the V and J calls and clone size; D and trimming were determined from the DNA. Seen here are about 340,000 clones, about 90% observed once, and the top ten hold more than 5.5%. Germline V CDR1 and CDR2: MDHEN, SYDVKM. V lost 6 bases to trimming and J lost 5 bases; unmatched junction nucleotides: 13. The CDR3 runs 16 residues. Seattle patients were enrolled during active infection and followed longitudinally.

This receptor was identified in a woman in her sixties or seventies with COVID-19, enrolled during active disease. This sequence joins TRBV28 and TRBJ2-5; 9 bases line up with TRBD1. Sequencing was performed on peripheral blood. In nucleotides, the CDR3 is TGTGCCAGCAGCCCCACATGGGACAGGGCCTGGGAGACCCAGTACTTC. It codes for CASSPTWDRAWETQYF.